This TCR beta chain was found in a study of cytomegalovirus exposure and HLA in healthy donors. On this clone: What it binds is unknown.

The PCR ran on 60 Vbeta and 13 Jbeta primers. The protocol was immunoSEQ multiplex PCR, while the TCRdb copy is restricted to in-frame clones and leaves out a portion. The data show around 52,000 clones, about 80% seen once. Germline values: CDR1 SGHNT, CDR2 YENEEA. CDR3 length: 13 amino acids. Deletions cut 5 bases from V and 6 bases from J, with 13 bases between. Study-level findings and limits: Some public TCRs appeared in many individuals, while most sequences were rare.

V and J are TRBV11-3 and TRBJ2-5; D unclear. The source material was PBMCs. This clonotype was sampled from a middle-aged man in good health and CMV-seronegative. CDR3 protein: CASSPGIVKTQYF. The CDR3 DNA follows: TGTGCCAGCAGCCCCGGTATCGTGAAGACCCAGTACTTC.